These T cell receptor beta chains were read from a single sample in a study of blood T cell repertoires in COVID-19. Sequencing used immunoSEQ multiplex PCR; TCRdb keeps in-frame clones, though not all of them. The sample records about 260,000 clones, roughly 79% being singletons. What was sequenced was peripheral blood. These receptors all come from a woman of 80 years or more with acute or convalescent COVID-19. Both conserved end residues are part of each CDR3. The order of the fields is J gene, V gene, clone size, D gene, CDR3 protein, CDR3 DNA. D genes are given only for firm matches. Clone size is given for some rows only: seen once, a few or many times, or a class if the clone is expanded.

j_gene: TRBJ1-3
v_gene: TRBV11-2
abundance: NA
d_gene: NA
CDR3aa: CASSFPRVSSGNTIYF
CDR3nt: TGTGCCAGCAGCTTTCCCAGGGTGAGCTCTGGAAACACCATATATTTT

j_gene: TRBJ1-4
v_gene: TRBV7-8
abundance: NA
d_gene: NA
CDR3aa: CASSLSQGTNEKLFF
CDR3nt: TGTGCCAGCAGCTTGTCACAGGGAACTAATGAAAAACTGTTTTTT

j_gene: TRBJ1-5
v_gene: TRBV19
abundance: NA
d_gene: TRBD1
CDR3aa: CASKDRGSNQPQHF
CDR3nt: TGTGCCAGCAAGGACAGGGGTAGCAATCAGCCCCAGCATTTT

j_gene: TRBJ2-5
v_gene: TRBV5-4
abundance: NA
d_gene: NA
CDR3aa: CASSLAGRDQETQYF
CDR3nt: TGTGCCAGCAGCTTGGCGGGCAGGGATCAAGAGACCCAGTACTTC

j_gene: TRBJ1-1
v_gene: TRBV5-6
abundance: NA
d_gene: TRBD1
CDR3aa: CASSFGQVVDTEAFF
CDR3nt: TGTGCCAGCAGCTTCGGACAGGTGGTGGACACTGAAGCTTTCTTT

j_gene: TRBJ2-7
v_gene: TRBV3-1/TRBV3-2
abundance: once
d_gene: NA
CDR3aa: CASSPLAGSYEQYF
CDR3nt: TGTGCCAGCAGCCCCCTGGCTGGTTCCTACGAGCAGTACTTC

j_gene: TRBJ1-5
v_gene: TRBV28
abundance: NA
d_gene: NA
CDR3aa: CASSLGTLNQPQHF
CDR3nt: TGTGCCAGCAGTTTAGGGACATTAAATCAGCCCCAGCATTTT

j_gene: TRBJ2-3
v_gene: TRBV6-6
abundance: NA
d_gene: NA
CDR3aa: CASSLEMGTQYF
CDR3nt: TGTGCCAGCAGTTTGGAGATGGGTACGCAGTATTTT

j_gene: TRBJ2-3
v_gene: TRBV5-1
abundance: NA
d_gene: NA
CDR3aa: CASREWASLTDTQYF
CDR3nt: TGCGCCAGCAGGGAATGGGCGTCCCTCACAGATACGCAGTATTTT

j_gene: TRBJ1-2
v_gene: TRBV2
abundance: NA
d_gene: NA
CDR3aa: CASSLDSNYGYTF
CDR3nt: TGTGCCAGCAGTCTGGACAGTAACTATGGCTACACCTTC

j_gene: TRBJ2-4
v_gene: TRBV7-9
abundance: NA
d_gene: NA
CDR3aa: CASSLGQAAAKNIQYF
CDR3nt: TGTGCCAGCAGCTTAGGACAGGCTGCCGCCAAAAACATTCAGTACTTC

j_gene: TRBJ2-7
v_gene: TRBV28
abundance: NA
d_gene: NA
CDR3aa: CATTGAGFIGEQYF
CDR3nt: TGTGCCACGACTGGGGCGGGATTTATAGGGGAGCAGTACTTC

j_gene: TRBJ1-3
v_gene: TRBV7-2
abundance: NA
d_gene: NA
CDR3aa: CASSRDTAENTIYF
CDR3nt: TGTGCCAGCAGCCGGGACACTGCGGAGAACACCATATATTTT

j_gene: TRBJ2-5
v_gene: TRBV7-2
abundance: once
d_gene: TRBD2
CDR3aa: CASSILAGGLETQYF
CDR3nt: TGTGCCAGCAGCATCCTAGCGGGAGGGTTGGAGACCCAGTACTTC

j_gene: TRBJ2-1
v_gene: TRBV7-3
abundance: few
d_gene: TRBD1
CDR3aa: CASSLHPGGPYNEQFF
CDR3nt: TGTGCCAGCAGCCTTCACCCAGGGGGTCCCTACAATGAGCAGTTCTTC

j_gene: TRBJ2-1
v_gene: TRBV4-1
abundance: NA
d_gene: TRBD2
CDR3aa: CASRFGTTKFF
CDR3nt: TGCGCCAGCAGGTTCGGGACTACCAAGTTCTTC

j_gene: TRBJ1-2
v_gene: TRBV18
abundance: NA
d_gene: NA
CDR3aa: CASSPGAPPNFNYGYTF
CDR3nt: TGTGCCAGCTCACCAGGGGCACCACCGAACTTTAACTATGGCTACACCTTC

j_gene: TRBJ1-5
v_gene: TRBV19
abundance: NA
d_gene: TRBD1
CDR3aa: CASSMETGGAGQPQHF
CDR3nt: TGTGCCAGTAGTATGGAAACAGGGGGCGCGGGTCAGCCCCAGCATTTT

j_gene: TRBJ2-5
v_gene: TRBV28
abundance: NA
d_gene: TRBD2
CDR3aa: CASSSRSTSGSRSETQYF
CDR3nt: TGTGCCAGCAGTTCTCGCTCGACTAGCGGGAGCCGGTCGGAGACCCAGTACTTC

j_gene: TRBJ1-3
v_gene: TRBV28
abundance: once
d_gene: TRBD1
CDR3aa: CAINRGALSGNTIYF
CDR3nt: TGTGCCATCAACAGGGGTGCTCTCTCTGGAAACACCATATATTTT

j_gene: TRBJ2-7
v_gene: TRBV18
abundance: NA
d_gene: NA
CDR3aa: CASSPPFTYEQYF
CDR3nt: TGTGCCAGCTCACCACCATTCACCTACGAGCAGTACTTC

j_gene: TRBJ1-2
v_gene: TRBV27
abundance: NA
d_gene: TRBD1
CDR3aa: CASSPGTGANYGYTF
CDR3nt: TGTGCCAGCAGTCCGGGGACAGGGGCCAACTATGGCTACACCTTC

j_gene: TRBJ2-1
v_gene: TRBV29-1
abundance: NA
d_gene: TRBD1
CDR3aa: CSVEFAGGFYNEQFF
CDR3nt: TGCAGCGTTGAATTCGCAGGGGGATTCTACAATGAGCAGTTCTTC

j_gene: TRBJ1-5
v_gene: TRBV19
abundance: NA
d_gene: NA
CDR3aa: CASSTPLLAQPQHF
CDR3nt: TGTGCCAGTAGTACCCCCTTATTAGCCCAGCCCCAGCATTTT

j_gene: TRBJ1-3
v_gene: TRBV5-6
abundance: NA
d_gene: TRBD1
CDR3aa: CASSLGGGGRNTIYF
CDR3nt: TGTGCCAGCAGCTTGGGAGGGGGCGGAAGAAACACCATATATTTT

j_gene: TRBJ2-6
v_gene: TRBV18
abundance: NA
d_gene: TRBD1
CDR3aa: CASSRAGTGNSGANVLTF
CDR3nt: TGTGCCAGCTCACGCGCCGGGACAGGGAACTCTGGGGCCAACGTCCTGACTTTC

j_gene: TRBJ2-7
v_gene: TRBV28
abundance: NA
d_gene: TRBD2
CDR3aa: CASIGGGNSGSFEQYF
CDR3nt: TGTGCCAGCATAGGGGGTGGGAATAGCGGGAGTTTCGAGCAGTACTTC

j_gene: TRBJ2-3
v_gene: TRBV9
abundance: NA
d_gene: NA
CDR3aa: CASSAQGVTDTQYF
CDR3nt: TGTGCCAGCAGCGCCCAAGGGGTCACAGATACGCAGTATTTT

j_gene: TRBJ2-3
v_gene: TRBV2
abundance: NA
d_gene: TRBD1
CDR3aa: CASMWGQATDTQYF
CDR3nt: TGTGCCAGCATGTGGGGACAGGCCACAGATACGCAGTATTTT

j_gene: TRBJ2-3
v_gene: TRBV10-1
abundance: few
d_gene: TRBD2
CDR3aa: CASSGSGTRLATQYF
CDR3nt: TGCGCCAGCAGTGGTTCTGGGACTAGACTTGCCACGCAGTATTTT

j_gene: TRBJ1-6
v_gene: TRBV7-2
abundance: once
d_gene: NA
CDR3aa: CASSLRQSSYNSPLHF
CDR3nt: TGTGCCAGCAGCCTAAGACAGAGCTCCTATAATTCACCCCTCCACTTT

j_gene: TRBJ2-1
v_gene: TRBV7-2
abundance: NA
d_gene: TRBD2
CDR3aa: CASSPLAGVGNEQFF
CDR3nt: TGTGCCAGCAGCCCGCTAGCGGGAGTGGGGAATGAGCAGTTCTTC

j_gene: TRBJ2-2
v_gene: TRBV15
abundance: NA
d_gene: NA
CDR3aa: CATSRDPRPEGTGELFF
CDR3nt: TGTGCCACCAGCAGAGATCCCAGGCCCGAGGGCACCGGGGAGCTGTTTTTT

j_gene: TRBJ2-3
v_gene: TRBV7-3
abundance: once
d_gene: TRBD1
CDR3aa: CASRDRSTDTQYF
CDR3nt: TGTGCCAGCCGGGACAGGAGCACAGATACGCAGTATTTT

j_gene: TRBJ2-2
v_gene: TRBV5-1
abundance: NA
d_gene: TRBD2
CDR3aa: CASGASGQNTGELFF
CDR3nt: TGCGCCAGTGGGGCTAGCGGACAGAACACCGGGGAGCTGTTTTTT

j_gene: TRBJ2-7
v_gene: TRBV5-1
abundance: NA
d_gene: TRBD1
CDR3aa: CASSPRGQGAQYF
CDR3nt: TGCGCCAGCAGCCCCAGGGGACAGGGAGCGCAGTACTTC

j_gene: TRBJ1-1
v_gene: TRBV6-5
abundance: NA
d_gene: TRBD1
CDR3aa: CASSYDRGGPTEAFF
CDR3nt: TGTGCCAGCAGTTACGACAGGGGAGGTCCCACTGAAGCTTTCTTT

j_gene: TRBJ2-7
v_gene: TRBV6-5
abundance: NA
d_gene: NA
CDR3aa: CASIQFPAGYEQYF
CDR3nt: TGTGCCAGCATCCAATTCCCAGCAGGATACGAGCAGTACTTC

j_gene: TRBJ2-1
v_gene: TRBV7-2
abundance: NA
d_gene: TRBD2
CDR3aa: CASSLQGLAGGNEQFF
CDR3nt: TGTGCCAGCAGCTTACAGGGACTAGCGGGCGGCAATGAGCAGTTCTTC

j_gene: TRBJ2-5
v_gene: TRBV7-2
abundance: few
d_gene: NA
CDR3aa: CASSLGGELYQETQYF
CDR3nt: TGTGCCAGCAGCTTAGGGGGAGAACTTTACCAAGAGACCCAGTACTTC

j_gene: TRBJ2-5
v_gene: TRBV2
abundance: NA
d_gene: TRBD2
CDR3aa: CASSEGTSPETQYF
CDR3nt: TGTGCCAGCAGTGAAGGGACTAGCCCAGAGACCCAGTACTTC

j_gene: TRBJ1-1
v_gene: TRBV5-1
abundance: NA
d_gene: NA
CDR3aa: CASSFGTGNTEAFF
CDR3nt: TGCGCCAGCAGCTTCGGTACGGGGAACACTGAAGCTTTCTTT

j_gene: TRBJ2-5
v_gene: TRBV7-8
abundance: NA
d_gene: TRBD1
CDR3aa: CASSPTGVQETQYF
CDR3nt: TGTGCCAGCAGCCCTACAGGGGTCCAAGAGACCCAGTACTTC

j_gene: TRBJ2-2
v_gene: TRBV7-3
abundance: NA
d_gene: TRBD2
CDR3aa: CASSLMPLAGNTGELFF
CDR3nt: TGTGCCAGCAGCTTAATGCCACTAGCGGGCAACACCGGGGAGCTGTTTTTT

j_gene: TRBJ1-6
v_gene: TRBV5-5
abundance: NA
d_gene: NA
CDR3aa: CASSLVPSQGYNSPLHF
CDR3nt: TGTGCCAGCAGCTTGGTTCCTTCTCAGGGGTATAATTCACCCCTCCACTTT

j_gene: TRBJ2-7
v_gene: TRBV5-8
abundance: NA
d_gene: NA
CDR3aa: CASSRGRIAYEQYF
CDR3nt: TGTGCCAGCAGCCGGGGGAGGATCGCCTACGAGCAGTACTTC

j_gene: TRBJ2-7
v_gene: TRBV19
abundance: few
d_gene: TRBD1
CDR3aa: CASSTSTGSYEQYF
CDR3nt: TGTGCCAGTAGTACCTCGACAGGGTCCTACGAGCAGTACTTC

j_gene: TRBJ2-5
v_gene: TRBV28
abundance: NA
d_gene: NA
CDR3aa: CASSTGQYQETQYF
CDR3nt: TGTGCCAGCAGCACAGGACAGTACCAAGAGACCCAGTACTTC

j_gene: TRBJ2-2
v_gene: TRBV7-9
abundance: NA
d_gene: TRBD2
CDR3aa: CASSGTSGTTGELFF
CDR3nt: TGTGCCAGCAGCGGGACTAGCGGGACAACCGGGGAGCTGTTTTTT

j_gene: TRBJ2-7
v_gene: TRBV4-1
abundance: NA
d_gene: TRBD2
CDR3aa: CASSQVTGTSYEQYF
CDR3nt: TGCGCCAGCAGCCAAGTAACCGGGACTAGCTACGAGCAGTACTTC

j_gene: TRBJ2-5
v_gene: TRBV15
abundance: NA
d_gene: TRBD1
CDR3aa: CATSSTGGRRETQYF
CDR3nt: TGTGCCACCAGCTCTACAGGGGGTCGGAGAGAGACCCAGTACTTC

j_gene: TRBJ2-7
v_gene: TRBV7-2
abundance: NA
d_gene: TRBD2
CDR3aa: CASSPTAPRGGEDEQYF
CDR3nt: TGTGCCAGCAGCCCCACAGCTCCCCGCGGGGGGGAGGACGAGCAGTACTTC

j_gene: TRBJ2-1
v_gene: TRBV19
abundance: once
d_gene: TRBD2
CDR3aa: CASSIATSGIDNEQFF
CDR3nt: TGTGCCAGTAGTATAGCAACTAGCGGGATTGACAATGAGCAGTTCTTC

j_gene: TRBJ1-4
v_gene: TRBV5-1
abundance: NA
d_gene: NA
CDR3aa: CASSLREATNEKLFF
CDR3nt: TGCGCCAGCAGCTTACGGGAGGCAACTAATGAAAAACTGTTTTTT

j_gene: TRBJ2-1
v_gene: TRBV4-1
abundance: NA
d_gene: TRBD2
CDR3aa: CASSRAPRAGDNEQFF
CDR3nt: TGCGCCAGCAGCCGAGCGCCGCGAGCGGGAGACAATGAGCAGTTCTTC

j_gene: TRBJ1-1
v_gene: TRBV19
abundance: once
d_gene: NA
CDR3aa: CASSTTRAEAFF
CDR3nt: TGTGCCAGTAGTACGACACGTGCTGAAGCTTTCTTT

j_gene: TRBJ1-1
v_gene: TRBV7-2
abundance: NA
d_gene: TRBD1
CDR3aa: CASTDRVNTEAFF
CDR3nt: TGTGCCAGCACCGACAGGGTAAACACTGAAGCTTTCTTT

j_gene: TRBJ2-1
v_gene: TRBV4-3
abundance: NA
d_gene: TRBD2
CDR3aa: CASSQDVIGRLAGAPGNEQFF
CDR3nt: TGCGCCAGCAGCCAAGATGTGATAGGTCGGCTAGCGGGGGCCCCGGGCAATGAGCAGTTCTTC